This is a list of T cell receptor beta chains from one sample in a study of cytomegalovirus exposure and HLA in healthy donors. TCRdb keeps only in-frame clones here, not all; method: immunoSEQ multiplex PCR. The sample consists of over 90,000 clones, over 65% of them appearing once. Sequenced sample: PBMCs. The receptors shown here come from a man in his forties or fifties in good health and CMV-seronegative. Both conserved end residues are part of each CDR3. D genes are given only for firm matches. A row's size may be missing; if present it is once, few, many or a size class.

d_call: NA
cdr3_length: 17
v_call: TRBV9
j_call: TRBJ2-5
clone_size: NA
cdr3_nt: TGTGCCAGCAGCGTAGGTCTAGGCCGTCAGTACCAAGAGACCCAGTACTTC
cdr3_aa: CASSVGLGRQYQETQYF

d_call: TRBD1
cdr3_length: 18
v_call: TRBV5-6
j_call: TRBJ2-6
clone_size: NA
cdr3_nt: TGTGCCAGCACCCGAGTGGGGGACAGGTCCTCTGGGGCCAACGTCCTGACTTTC
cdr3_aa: CASTRVGDRSSGANVLTF

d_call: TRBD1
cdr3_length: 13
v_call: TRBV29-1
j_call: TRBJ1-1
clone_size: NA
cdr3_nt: TGCAGCGTTGAAGATCAAGGGGGCGAATTAGCTTTCTTT
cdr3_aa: CSVEDQGGELAFF

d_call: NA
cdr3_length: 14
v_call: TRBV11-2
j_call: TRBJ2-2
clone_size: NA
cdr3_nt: TGTGCCAGCAGCCAACAGGGATACACCGGGGAGCTGTTTTTT
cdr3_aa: CASSQQGYTGELFF

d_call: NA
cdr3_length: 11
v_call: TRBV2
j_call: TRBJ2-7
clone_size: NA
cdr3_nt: TGTGCCAGCAGACAAGTGCGGGAGCAGTACTTC
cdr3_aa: CASRQVREQYF

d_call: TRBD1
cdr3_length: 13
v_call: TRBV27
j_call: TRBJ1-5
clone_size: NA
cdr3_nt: TGTGCCAGCGCTGGGACAGTTAATCAGCCCCAGCATTTT
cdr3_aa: CASAGTVNQPQHF

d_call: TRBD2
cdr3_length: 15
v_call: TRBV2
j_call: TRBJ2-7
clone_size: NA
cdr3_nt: TGTGCCACCCTACCGACTAGCGGTACCTCCGGGGAGCAGTACTTC
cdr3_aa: CATLPTSGTSGEQYF

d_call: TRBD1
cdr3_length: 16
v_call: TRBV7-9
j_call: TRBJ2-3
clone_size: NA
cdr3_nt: TGTGCCAGCGCACCCCGAGGGACAGGGGATACAGATACGCAGTATTTT
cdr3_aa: CASAPRGTGDTDTQYF

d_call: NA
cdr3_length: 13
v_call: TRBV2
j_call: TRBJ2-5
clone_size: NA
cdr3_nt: TGTGCCAGCAGTGACTTTAGCCAAGAGACCCAGTACTTC
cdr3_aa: CASSDFSQETQYF

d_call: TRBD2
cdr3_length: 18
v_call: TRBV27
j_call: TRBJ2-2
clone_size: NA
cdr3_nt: TGTGCCAGCAGTCTCGACGGGACTAGCGGTTTAGTAGCCGGGGAGCTGTTTTTT
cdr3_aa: CASSLDGTSGLVAGELFF

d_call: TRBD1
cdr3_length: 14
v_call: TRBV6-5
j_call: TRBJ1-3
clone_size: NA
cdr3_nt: TGTGCCAGCAGCCTCAGGGGGTCCGGAAACACCATATATTTT
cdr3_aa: CASSLRGSGNTIYF

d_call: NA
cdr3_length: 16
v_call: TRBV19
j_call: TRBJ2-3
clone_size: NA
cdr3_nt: TGTGCCAGTAGTATACAAGGGGACACTAGCACAGATACGCAGTATTTT
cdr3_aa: CASSIQGDTSTDTQYF

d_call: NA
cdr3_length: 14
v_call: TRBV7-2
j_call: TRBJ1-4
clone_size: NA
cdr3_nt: TGTGCCAGCAGCTTAGGGGGGGGTTATGAAAAACTGTTTTTT
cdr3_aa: CASSLGGGYEKLFF

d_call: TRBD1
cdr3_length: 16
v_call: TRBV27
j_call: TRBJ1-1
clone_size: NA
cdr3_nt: TGTGCCAGCAGTTTCAGGTCCGGGACAGCGAACACTGAAGCTTTCTTT
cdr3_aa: CASSFRSGTANTEAFF

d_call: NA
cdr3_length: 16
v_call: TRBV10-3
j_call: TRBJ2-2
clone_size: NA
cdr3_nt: TGTGCCATCAGTGAGTCGTGGCAGGTTAACACCGGGGAGCTGTTTTTT
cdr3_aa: CAISESWQVNTGELFF

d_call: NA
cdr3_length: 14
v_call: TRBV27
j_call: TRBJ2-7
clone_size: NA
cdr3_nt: TGTGCCAGCAGCCTCGCCAGGGTGAAAAACGAGCAGTACTTC
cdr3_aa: CASSLARVKNEQYF

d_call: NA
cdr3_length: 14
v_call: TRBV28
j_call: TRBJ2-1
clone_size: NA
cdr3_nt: TGTGCCAGCGGGGAGGACGTCTCCTACAATGAGCAGTTCTTC
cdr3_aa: CASGEDVSYNEQFF

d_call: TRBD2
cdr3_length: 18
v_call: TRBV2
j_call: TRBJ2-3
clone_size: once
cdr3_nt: TGTGCCAGCAGTGATCCGGGACTAGCGGGGCCTAGCACAGATACGCAGTATTTT
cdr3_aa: CASSDPGLAGPSTDTQYF

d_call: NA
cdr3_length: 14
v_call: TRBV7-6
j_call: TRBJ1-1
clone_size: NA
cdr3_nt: TGTGCCAGCAGCATGAACAGGGTGAACACTGAAGCTTTCTTT
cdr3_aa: CASSMNRVNTEAFF

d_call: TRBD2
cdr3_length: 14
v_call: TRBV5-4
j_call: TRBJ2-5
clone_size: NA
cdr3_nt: TGTGCCAGCCGTCGCGGGGGGAGTCAAGAGACCCAGTACTTC
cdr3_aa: CASRRGGSQETQYF

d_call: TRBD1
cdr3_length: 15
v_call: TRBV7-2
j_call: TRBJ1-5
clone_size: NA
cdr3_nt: TGTGCCAGCAGCTCACCCCCCGGACAGGGTCAGCCCCAGCATTTT
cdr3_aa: CASSSPPGQGQPQHF

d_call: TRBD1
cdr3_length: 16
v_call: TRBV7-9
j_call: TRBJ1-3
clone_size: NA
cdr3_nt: TGTGCCAGCAGCTTAGCGCGAGGGGGCCCTGGAAACACCATATATTTT
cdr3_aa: CASSLARGGPGNTIYF

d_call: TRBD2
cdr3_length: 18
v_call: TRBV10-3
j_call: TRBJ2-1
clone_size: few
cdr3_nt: TGTGCCATCGGCCCGGGCGCGGGGGGCCTCACACCCTACAATGAGCAGTTCTTC
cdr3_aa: CAIGPGAGGLTPYNEQFF

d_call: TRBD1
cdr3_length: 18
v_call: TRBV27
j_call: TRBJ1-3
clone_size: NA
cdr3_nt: TGTGCCAGCAGTCTTACTCAACAGGGGCCGAGCTCTGGAAACACCATATATTTT
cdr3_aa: CASSLTQQGPSSGNTIYF

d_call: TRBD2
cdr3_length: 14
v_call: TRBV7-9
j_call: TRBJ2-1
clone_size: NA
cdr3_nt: TGTGCCAGCAGCTCTAGCGGGTCTAACAATGAGCAGTTCTTC
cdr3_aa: CASSSSGSNNEQFF

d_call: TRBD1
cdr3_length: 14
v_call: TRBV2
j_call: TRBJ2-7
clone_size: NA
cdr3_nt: TGTGCCAGCAGTGGGGGACAGGGGGCTCAGGAGCAGTACTTC
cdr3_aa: CASSGGQGAQEQYF

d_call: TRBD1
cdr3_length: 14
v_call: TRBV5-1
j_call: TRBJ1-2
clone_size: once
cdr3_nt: TGCGCCAGCAGCTTGGGGGACAGGGAAGGTGGCTACACCTTC
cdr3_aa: CASSLGDREGGYTF

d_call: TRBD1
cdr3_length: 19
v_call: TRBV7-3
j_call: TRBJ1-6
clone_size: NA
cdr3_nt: TGTGCCAGCAGCCCCCATTTTCCCACCGGGACAGGGGTAAATTCACCCCTCCACTTT
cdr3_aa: CASSPHFPTGTGVNSPLHF

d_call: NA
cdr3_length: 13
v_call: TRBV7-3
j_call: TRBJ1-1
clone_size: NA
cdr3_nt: TGTGCCAGCAGCTTAGGGCAGGGCACTGAAGCTTTCTTT
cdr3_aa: CASSLGQGTEAFF

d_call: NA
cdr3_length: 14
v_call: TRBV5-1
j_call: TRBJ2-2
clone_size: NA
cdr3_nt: TGCGCCAGCAGCTTCTCAGGGGCGACCGGGGAGCTGTTTTTT
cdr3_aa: CASSFSGATGELFF